A single sample gave rise to the 9 T cell receptor beta chains below, sequenced in a study of blood T cell repertoires in COVID-19. The protocol was immunoSEQ multiplex PCR, while the TCRdb copy is restricted to in-frame clones and leaves out a portion. There are around 150,000 clones in the sample; about 87% occur only once, and roughly 2.5% lies in the top ten. Sample: peripheral blood. The receptors come from a man aged 50-60 years with active COVID-19.

The V gene is TRBV6-4, the J gene TRBJ2-3; D unresolved. Germline CDR1 reads MRHNA; CDR2 reads SNTAGT. This CDR3 has 13 residues. V gave up 3 bases and J gave up 3 bases, with 7 bases separating them. CDR3 region: CASSERMTDTQYF. DNA for the CDR3: TGTGCCAGCAGTGAGAGGATGACAGATACGCAGTATTTT.

This chain joins TRBV6-6 and TRBJ2-7; 10 nucleotides agree with TRBD1. The V gene's germline CDR1 is MNHNY and CDR2 SVGAGI (reference sequence). This CDR3 comprises 14 residues. V dropped 6 bases and J dropped 7; count of bases not matched to a gene: 9. CDR3: CASSRDRGRREQYF. CDR3 bases: TGTGCCAGCAGCCGAGACAGGGGGCGGAGGGAGCAGTACTTC.

The chain has TRBV7-2 and TRBJ1-2; weak D call: TRBD1 (6 bases). V was pared by 0 bases and J by 7 bases, with 12 bases between. Germline loops: CDR1 SGHTA, CDR2 FQGNSA. The length of the CDR3 is 14 residues. Here the CDR3 reads CASSLAGGSLGYTF. Written as DNA, the CDR3 is TGTGCCAGCAGCTTAGCAGGGGGTTCCCTTGGCTACACCTTC.

The chain combines TRBV3-1 (or the pseudogene TRBV3-2) with TRBJ1-4; the D gene is possibly TRBD1 (6 bases). Germline V lookup: CDR1 LGHDT, CDR2 YNNKEL (reference sequence). The CDR3 has 14 amino acids. The V end was cut by 2 bases, the J end by 4 bases, with 8 bases between. The CDR3 DNA reads TGTGCCAGCAGCCAAACAGGGCTTAATGAAAAACTGTTTTTT. Protein sequence: CASSQTGLNEKLFF.

V is TRBV6-6 and J is TRBJ2-2, with 7 bases identical to TRBD1. J gave up 7 bases and V 11 bases, and 10 bases lay outside the gene matches. This CDR3 contains 13 residues. Germline CDR1 is MNHNY and CDR2 is SVGAGI (reference sequence). The CDR3 DNA is TGTGCCGGCAACAGGGGAGAGGGCGGGGAGCTGTTTTTT. This gives the protein CAGNRGEGGELFF.

The chain carries TRBV19 and TRBJ2-1; tentative D call: TRBD2 (6 bases). The germline V gene has CDR1 LNHDA and CDR2 SQIVND (reference sequence). The CDR3 runs 15 residues. Trimming took off 3 bases at V and 0 bases at J, with 9 bases between the two ends. The CDR3 DNA follows: TGTGCCAGTAGTATTTCCGGGAGCTCCTACAATGAGCAGTTCTTC. This codes for CASSISGSSYNEQFF.

This clone was seen only a few times. This chain uses TRBV7-3 with TRBJ2-1; 12 bases are a match to TRBD2. Germline V gene sequence: CDR1 SGHTA, CDR2 FQGTGA. V was clipped by 5 bases and J by 4 bases; unmatched bases: 3. The CDR3 sequence is 15 residues long. The CDR3 DNA sequence: TGTGCCAGCAGCCGCGGACTAGCGGGGTACAATGAGCAGTTCTTC. Its protein product is CASSRGLAGYNEQFF.

V gene TRBV27 combines with J gene TRBJ2-5; D ambiguous. The CDR3 extends over 14 amino acids. CDR1 is MNHEY, CDR2 SMNVEV, per germline (reference sequence). Trimming shortened V by 6 bases and J by 7 bases, and 18 bases separated the two germline ends. The CDR3 nucleotides read TGTGCCAGCAGACCCGAACGAAACCGAGGGACCCAGTACTTC. It is translated as CASRPERNRGTQYF.

The rearrangement joins TRBV7-9 to TRBJ1-2; 7 bases match TRBD1. The CDR3 covers 14 residues. Germline V lookup: CDR1 SEHNR, CDR2 FQNEAQ (reference sequence). J was trimmed by 4 bases and V by 4 bases; bases with no gene match: 6. CDR3 in DNA: TGTGCCAGCAGCTCCGACAGGGACGGCTATGGCTACACCTTC. It is translated as CASSSDRDGYGYTF.